This record covers a single T cell receptor beta chain. This sample is part of a study of blood T cell repertoires in COVID-19. Study as a whole: Samples of COVID-19 (acute and convalescent) were obtained from the United States, Italy and Spain.

Only in-frame clones appear in the TCRdb table, and some are missing; sequencing was by immunoSEQ multiplex PCR. The data show under 110,000 clones, about 90% seen once. Trimming cost V 5 bases and J 2 bases; bases outside gene matches: 10. The germline gives CDR1 SGHTA, CDR2 FQGNSA. This CDR3 is 18 amino acids long. Sequencing input: peripheral blood. The sequence was collected from a woman aged 25 to 39 with acute or convalescent COVID-19. The rearrangement joins TRBV7-2 to TRBJ2-1; 12 bases agree with TRBD1. The CDR3 sequence: CASSHRDRGQVAYNEQFF. In DNA, the CDR3 is TGTGCCAGCAGCCACCGGGACAGGGGGCAAGTAGCCTACAATGAGCAGTTCTTC. Using reference TRBV7-2 and TRBJ2-1 for the parts outside the CDR3, the full variable domain is GAGVSQSPSNKVTEKGKDVELRCDPISGHTALYWYRQSLGQGLEFLIYFQGNSAPDKSGLPSDRFSAERTGGSVSTLTIQRTQQEDSAVYLCASSHRDRGQVAYNEQFFGPGTRLTVL.